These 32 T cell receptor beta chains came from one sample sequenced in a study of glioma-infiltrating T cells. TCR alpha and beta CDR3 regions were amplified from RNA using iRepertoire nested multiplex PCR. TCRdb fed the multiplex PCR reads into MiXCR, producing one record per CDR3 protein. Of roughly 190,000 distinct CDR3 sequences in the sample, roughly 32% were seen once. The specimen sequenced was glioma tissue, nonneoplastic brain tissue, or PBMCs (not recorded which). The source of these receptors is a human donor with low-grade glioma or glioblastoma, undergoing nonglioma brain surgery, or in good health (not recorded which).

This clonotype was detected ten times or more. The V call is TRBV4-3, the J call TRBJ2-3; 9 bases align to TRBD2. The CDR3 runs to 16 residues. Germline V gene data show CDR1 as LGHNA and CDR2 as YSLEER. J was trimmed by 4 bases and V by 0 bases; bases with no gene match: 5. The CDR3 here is CASSQDTASGADTQYF. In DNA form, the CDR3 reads TGCGCCAGCAGCCAAGATACGGCTAGCGGGGCAGATACGCAGTATTTT.

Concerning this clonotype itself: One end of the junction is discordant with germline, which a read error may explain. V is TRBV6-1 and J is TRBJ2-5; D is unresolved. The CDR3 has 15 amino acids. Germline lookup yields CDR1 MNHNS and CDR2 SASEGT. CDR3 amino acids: CASSEIGLLVETQSF. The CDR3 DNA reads TGTGCCAGCAGTGAAATTGGGTTATTGGTAGAGACCCAGAGCTTC.

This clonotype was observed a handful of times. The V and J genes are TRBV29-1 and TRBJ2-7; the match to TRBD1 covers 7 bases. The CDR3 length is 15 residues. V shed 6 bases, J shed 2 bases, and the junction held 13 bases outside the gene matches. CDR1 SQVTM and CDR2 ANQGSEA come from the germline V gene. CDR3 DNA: TGCAGCGTCCGACAGGGTGGGACGAGAACCTACGAGCAGTACTTC. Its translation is CSVRQGGTRTYEQYF.

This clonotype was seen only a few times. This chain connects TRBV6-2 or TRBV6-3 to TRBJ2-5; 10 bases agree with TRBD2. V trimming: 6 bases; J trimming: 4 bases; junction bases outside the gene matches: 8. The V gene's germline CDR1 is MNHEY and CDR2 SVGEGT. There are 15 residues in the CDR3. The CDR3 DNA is TGTGCCAGCAGCGCCCTAGCGGGAGAAGCAGAGACCCAGTACTTC. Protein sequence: CASSALAGEAETQYF.

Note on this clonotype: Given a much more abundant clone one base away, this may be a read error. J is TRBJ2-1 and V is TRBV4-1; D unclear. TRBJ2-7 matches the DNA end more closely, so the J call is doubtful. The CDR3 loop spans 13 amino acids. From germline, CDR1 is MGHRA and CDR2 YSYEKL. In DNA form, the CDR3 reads TGCGCCAGCGGCCTGGAGTTGCTTTACGAGCAGTACTTC. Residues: CASGLELLYEQYF.

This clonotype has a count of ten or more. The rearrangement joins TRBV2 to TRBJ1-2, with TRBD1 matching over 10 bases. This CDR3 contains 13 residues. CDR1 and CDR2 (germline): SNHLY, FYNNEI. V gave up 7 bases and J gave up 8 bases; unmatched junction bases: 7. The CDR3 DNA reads TGTGCCAGCACCGGGGACAGGGGAAGAGGCTACACCTTC. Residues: CASTGDRGRGYTF.

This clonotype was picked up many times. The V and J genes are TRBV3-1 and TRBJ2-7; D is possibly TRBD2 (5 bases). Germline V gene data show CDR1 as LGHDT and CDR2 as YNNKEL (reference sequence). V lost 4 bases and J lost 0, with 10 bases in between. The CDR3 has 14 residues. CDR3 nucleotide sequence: TGTGCCAGCAGCCCGGACTCGAACTCCTACGAGCAGTACTTC. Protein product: CASSPDSNSYEQYF.

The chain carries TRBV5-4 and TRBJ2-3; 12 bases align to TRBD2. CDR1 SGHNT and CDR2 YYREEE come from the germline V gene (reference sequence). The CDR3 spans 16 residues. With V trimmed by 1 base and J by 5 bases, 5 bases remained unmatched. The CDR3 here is CASSLRTSGTLDTQYF. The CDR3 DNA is TGTGCCAGCAGCTTGCGGACTAGCGGGACTTTAGATACGCAGTATTTT.

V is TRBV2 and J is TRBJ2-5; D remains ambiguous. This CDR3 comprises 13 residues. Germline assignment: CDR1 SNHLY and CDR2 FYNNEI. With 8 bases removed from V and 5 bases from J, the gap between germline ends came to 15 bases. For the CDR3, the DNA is TGTGCCAGCGCACCTACCTTGTCGGAGACCCAGTACTTC. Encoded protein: CASAPTLSETQYF.

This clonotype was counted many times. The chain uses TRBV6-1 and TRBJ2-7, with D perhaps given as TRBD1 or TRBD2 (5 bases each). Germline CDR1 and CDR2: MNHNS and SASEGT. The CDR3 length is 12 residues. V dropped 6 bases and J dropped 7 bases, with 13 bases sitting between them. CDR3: CASRGRGWEQYF. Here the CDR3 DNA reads TGTGCCAGCAGGGGACGAGGCTGGGAGCAGTACTTC.

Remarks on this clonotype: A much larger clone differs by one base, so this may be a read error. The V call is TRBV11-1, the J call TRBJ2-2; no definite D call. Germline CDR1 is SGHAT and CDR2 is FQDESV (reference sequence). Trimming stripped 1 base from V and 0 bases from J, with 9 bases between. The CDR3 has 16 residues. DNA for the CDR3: TGTGCCAGCAGCTTAGGGCAGGTCCCGAACACCGGGGAGCTGTTTTTT. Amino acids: CASSLGQVPNTGELFF.

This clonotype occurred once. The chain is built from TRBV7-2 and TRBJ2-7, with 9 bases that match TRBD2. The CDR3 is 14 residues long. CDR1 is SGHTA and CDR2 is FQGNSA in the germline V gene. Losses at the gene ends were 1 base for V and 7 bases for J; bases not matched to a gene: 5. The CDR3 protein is CASSLVTSGLEQYF. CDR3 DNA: TGTGCCAGCAGCTTAGTTACTAGCGGGCTAGAGCAGTACTTC.

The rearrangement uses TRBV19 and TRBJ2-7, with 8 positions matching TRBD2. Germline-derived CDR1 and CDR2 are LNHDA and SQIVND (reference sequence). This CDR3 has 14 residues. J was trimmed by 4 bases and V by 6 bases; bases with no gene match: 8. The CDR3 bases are TGTGCCAGTAGGAATAGCGGGATTTCTTACGAGCAGTACTTC. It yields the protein CASRNSGISYEQYF.

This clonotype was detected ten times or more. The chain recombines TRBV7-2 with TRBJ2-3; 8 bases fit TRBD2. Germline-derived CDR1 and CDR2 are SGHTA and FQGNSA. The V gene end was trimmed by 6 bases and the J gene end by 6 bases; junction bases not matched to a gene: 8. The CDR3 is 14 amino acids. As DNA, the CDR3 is TGTGCCAGCAGACTCGGTAGCGGGACGGATACGCAGTATTTT. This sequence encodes CASRLGSGTDTQYF.

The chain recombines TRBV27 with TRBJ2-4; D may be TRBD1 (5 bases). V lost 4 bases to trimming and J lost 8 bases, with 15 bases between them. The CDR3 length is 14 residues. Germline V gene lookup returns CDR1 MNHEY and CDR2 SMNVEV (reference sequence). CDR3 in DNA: TGTGCCAGCAGTTCCAGGGTACGCCAAGACATTCAGTACTTC. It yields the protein CASSSRVRQDIQYF.

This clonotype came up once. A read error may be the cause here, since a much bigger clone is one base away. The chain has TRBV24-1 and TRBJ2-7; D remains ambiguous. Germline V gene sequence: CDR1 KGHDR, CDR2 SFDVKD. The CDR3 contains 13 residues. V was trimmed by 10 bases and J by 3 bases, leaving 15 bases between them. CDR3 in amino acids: CATWTAQDYEQYF. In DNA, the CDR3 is TGTGCCACATGGACGGCTCAAGACTACGAGCAGTACTTC.

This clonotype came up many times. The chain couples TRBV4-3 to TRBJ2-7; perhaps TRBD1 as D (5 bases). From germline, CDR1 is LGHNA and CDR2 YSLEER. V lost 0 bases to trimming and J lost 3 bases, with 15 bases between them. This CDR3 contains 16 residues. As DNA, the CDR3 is TGCGCCAGCAGCCAAGATGTCGGCCAGGGCTTCTACGAGCAGTACTTC. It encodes CASSQDVGQGFYEQYF.

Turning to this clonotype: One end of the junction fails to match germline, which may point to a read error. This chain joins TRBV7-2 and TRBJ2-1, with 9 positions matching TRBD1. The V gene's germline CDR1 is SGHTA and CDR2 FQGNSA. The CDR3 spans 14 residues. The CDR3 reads CASRGTGSYYEQFF. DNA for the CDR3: TGTGCCAGCAGGGGGACAGGGAGCTACTATGAGCAGTTCTTC.

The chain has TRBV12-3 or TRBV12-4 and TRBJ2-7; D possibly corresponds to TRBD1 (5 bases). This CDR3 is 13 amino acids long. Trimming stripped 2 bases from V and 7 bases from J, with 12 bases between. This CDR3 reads CASSLQGSGEQYF. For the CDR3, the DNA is TGTGCCAGCAGTTTACAGGGATCCGGGGAGCAGTACTTC.

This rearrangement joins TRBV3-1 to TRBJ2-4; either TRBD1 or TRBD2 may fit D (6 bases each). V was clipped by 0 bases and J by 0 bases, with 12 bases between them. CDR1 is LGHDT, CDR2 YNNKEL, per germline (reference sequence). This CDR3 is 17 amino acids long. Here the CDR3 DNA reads TGTGCCAGCAGCCAAGATTCGGGGGCCGGAGCCAAAAACATTCAGTACTTC. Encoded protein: CASSQDSGAGAKNIQYF.

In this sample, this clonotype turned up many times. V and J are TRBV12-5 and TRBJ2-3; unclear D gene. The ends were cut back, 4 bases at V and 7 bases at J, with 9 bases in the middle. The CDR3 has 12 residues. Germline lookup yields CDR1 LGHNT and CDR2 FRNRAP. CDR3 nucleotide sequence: TGTGCTAGTGGTTCCGAATCGAATACGCAGTATTTT. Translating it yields CASGSESNTQYF.

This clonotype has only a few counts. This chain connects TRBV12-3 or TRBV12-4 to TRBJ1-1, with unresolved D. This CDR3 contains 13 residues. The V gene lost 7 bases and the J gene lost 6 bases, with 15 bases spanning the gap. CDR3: CASTLRGSAEAFF. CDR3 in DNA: TGTGCCAGCACCCTCCGCGGGAGCGCTGAAGCTTTCTTT.

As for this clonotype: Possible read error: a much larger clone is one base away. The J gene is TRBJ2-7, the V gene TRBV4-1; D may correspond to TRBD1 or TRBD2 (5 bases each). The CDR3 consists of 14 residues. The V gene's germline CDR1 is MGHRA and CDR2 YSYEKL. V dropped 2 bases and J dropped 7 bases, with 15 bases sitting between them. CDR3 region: CASSQYTGPTEQYF. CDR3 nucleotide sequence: TGCGCCAGCAGCCAATATACGGGACCGACGGAGCAGTACTTC.

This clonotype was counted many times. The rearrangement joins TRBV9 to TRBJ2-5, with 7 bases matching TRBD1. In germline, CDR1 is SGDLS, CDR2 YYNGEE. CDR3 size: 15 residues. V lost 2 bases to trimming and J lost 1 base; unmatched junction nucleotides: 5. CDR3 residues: CASSVLTGLQETQYF. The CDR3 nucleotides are TGTGCCAGCAGCGTCCTGACAGGGCTCCAAGAGACCCAGTACTTC.

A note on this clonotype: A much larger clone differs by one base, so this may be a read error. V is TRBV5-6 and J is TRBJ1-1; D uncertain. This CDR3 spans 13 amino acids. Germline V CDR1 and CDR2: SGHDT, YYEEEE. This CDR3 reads CASSAYLNTGAFF. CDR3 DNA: TGTGCCAGCAGCGCCTATCTGAACACTGGAGCTTTCTTT.

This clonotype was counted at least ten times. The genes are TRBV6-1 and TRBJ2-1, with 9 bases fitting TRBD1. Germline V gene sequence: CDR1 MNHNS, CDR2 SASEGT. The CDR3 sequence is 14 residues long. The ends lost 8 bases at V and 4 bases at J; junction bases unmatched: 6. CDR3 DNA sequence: TGTGCCAGCTCCGACAGGGGGTATTACAATGAGCAGTTCTTC. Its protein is CASSDRGYYNEQFF.

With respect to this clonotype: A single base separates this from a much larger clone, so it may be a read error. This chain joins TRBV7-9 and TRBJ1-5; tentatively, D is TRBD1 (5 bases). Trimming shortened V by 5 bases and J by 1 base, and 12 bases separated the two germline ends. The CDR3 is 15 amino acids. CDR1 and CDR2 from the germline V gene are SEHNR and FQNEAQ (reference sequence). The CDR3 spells CASSPSRDSNQPQHF. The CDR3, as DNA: TGTGCCAGCAGCCCAAGCCGGGACAGCAATCAGCCCCAGCATTTT.

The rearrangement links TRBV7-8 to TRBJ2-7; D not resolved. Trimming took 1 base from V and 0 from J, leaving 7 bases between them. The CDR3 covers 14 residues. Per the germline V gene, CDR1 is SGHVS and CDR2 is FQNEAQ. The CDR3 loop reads CASSLEQSSYEQYF. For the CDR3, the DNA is TGTGCCAGCAGCTTAGAGCAGAGCTCCTACGAGCAGTACTTC.

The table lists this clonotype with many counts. CDR3 loop: CSAKSGELFF. Here the CDR3 DNA reads TGCAGTGCTAAATCCGGGGAGCTGTTTTTT. The chain uses TRBV20-1 and TRBJ2-2; D not certain. CDR1 and CDR2 (germline): DFQATT, SNEGSKA (reference sequence). The CDR3 extends over 10 amino acids. With 4 bases removed from V and 6 bases from J, the gap between germline ends came to 3 bases.

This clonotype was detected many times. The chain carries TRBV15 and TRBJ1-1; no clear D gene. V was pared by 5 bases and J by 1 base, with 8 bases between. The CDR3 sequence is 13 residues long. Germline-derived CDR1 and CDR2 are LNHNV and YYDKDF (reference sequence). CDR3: CATSWRQNTEAFF. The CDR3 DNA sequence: TGTGCCACCAGCTGGCGACAGAACACTGAAGCTTTCTTT.

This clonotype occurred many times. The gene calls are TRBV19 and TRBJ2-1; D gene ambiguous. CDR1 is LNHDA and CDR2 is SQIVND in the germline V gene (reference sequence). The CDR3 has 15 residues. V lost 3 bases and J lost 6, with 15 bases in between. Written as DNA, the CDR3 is TGTGCCAGTAGTATTTCAGCCTCACCTATCAATGAGCAGTTCTTC. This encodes CASSISASPINEQFF.

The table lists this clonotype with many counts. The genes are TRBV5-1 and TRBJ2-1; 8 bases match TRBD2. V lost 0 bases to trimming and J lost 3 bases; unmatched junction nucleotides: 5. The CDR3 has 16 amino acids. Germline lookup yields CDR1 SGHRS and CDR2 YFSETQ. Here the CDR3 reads CASSLAASGFYNEQFF. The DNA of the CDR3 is TGCGCCAGCAGCTTGGCGGCTAGCGGGTTCTACAATGAGCAGTTCTTC.